Below are 19 T cell receptor beta chains sequenced from a single sample in a study of T cells in Graves' hyperthyroidism and ophthalmopathy. RNA transcripts served as the template for amplifying TCR beta CDR3 regions. RT-PCR in the first round (using the HTBI primer set) targeted the TCR CDR3. In TCRdb, the multiplex PCR reads were re-called with MiXCR into one record per CDR3 protein. The sample has about 640,000 distinct CDR3 sequences; roughly 46% are singletons. The sequenced sample was peripheral blood or thyroid tissue (not recorded which). Receptors originate from an adult man with Graves' disease, either hyperthyroidism or ophthalmopathy (not recorded which).

This clonotype has ten or more counts. The V call is TRBV7-8, the J call TRBJ1-1; perhaps TRBD1 as D (5 bases). Trimming stripped 4 bases from V and 8 bases from J, with 11 bases between. Germline loops: CDR1 SGHVS, CDR2 FQNEAQ. The CDR3 consists of 12 residues. The chain's CDR3 is CASSYYEGEAFF. The DNA for the CDR3 is TGTGCCAGCAGCTACTACGAGGGGGAAGCTTTCTTT. Full variable domain (rest looked up from reference TRBV7-8 and TRBJ1-1): GAGVSQSPRYKVAKRGQDVALRCDPISGHVSLFWYQQALGQGPEFLTYFQNEAQLDKSGLPSDRFFAERPEGSVSTLKIQRTQQEDSAVYLCASSYYEGEAFFGQGTRLTVV.

The rearrangement links TRBV2 to TRBJ1-2, with TRBD1 as a possible D gene (5 bases). Deletions cut 5 bases from V and 3 bases from J, with 10 bases between. This CDR3 has 13 residues. In germline, CDR1 is SNHLY, CDR2 FYNNEI. The CDR3 protein is CASSLGTHYGYTF. DNA of the CDR3: TGTGCCAGCAGTTTGGGGACCCACTATGGCTACACCTTC.

The chain couples TRBV5-1 to TRBJ1-3; D not certain. Trimming removed 1 base from V and 0 bases from J, with 8 bases in between. The CDR3 is 15 amino acids. Germline CDR1 is SGHRS and CDR2 is YFSETQ. This chain's CDR3 is CASSLTANSGNTIYF. The CDR3, as DNA: TGCGCCAGCAGCTTGACAGCGAACTCTGGAAACACCATATATTTT.

About this clonotype: One end of the junction fails to match germline, which may point to a read error. This chain joins TRBV2 and TRBJ2-7; possible D gene TRBD1, 7 bases. CDR1 and CDR2 from the germline V gene are SNHLY and FYNNEI. The CDR3 is made up of 15 amino acids. This chain's CDR3 is CASGEGSGGGYEQYF. Here the CDR3 DNA reads TGTGCCAGCGGTGAAGGTTCAGGGGGAGGCTACGAGCAGTACTTC. The full variable domain, completed using reference TRBV2 and TRBJ2-7, is EPEVTQTPSHQVTQMGQEVILRCVPISNHLYFYWYRQILGQKVEFLVSFYNNEISEKSEIFDDQFSVERPDGSNFTLKIRSTKLEDSAMYFCASGEGSGGGYEQYFGPGTRLTVT.

The chain's CDR3 is CASSLDRGAVYEQYF. The CDR3, as DNA: TGTGCCAGCAGCTTAGATCGGGGGGCCGTCTACGAGCAGTACTTC. The chain recombines TRBV11-2 with TRBJ2-7; the D gene is possibly TRBD2 (7 bases). The CDR3 sequence is 15 residues long. Deletions cut 0 bases from V and 3 bases from J, with 12 bases between. Germline CDR1 SGHAT, CDR2 FQNNGV.

The rearrangement joins TRBV24-1 to TRBJ1-5; D is possibly TRBD1 (6 bases). From germline, CDR1 is KGHDR and CDR2 SFDVKD. The CDR3 length is 13 residues. V lost 9 bases, J lost 1 base, and 9 bases lay in between. CDR3 nucleotides: TGTGCCACCCATGGGGGCAGCAATCAGCCCCAGCATTTT. It translates to CATHGGSNQPQHF.

V usage is TRBV15 and J usage is TRBJ2-5; 10 bases are a match to TRBD2. Looked up from germline, CDR1 is LNHNV and CDR2 is YYDKDF (reference sequence). V gave up 8 bases and J gave up 3 bases; unmatched junction bases: 0. The CDR3 spans 12 residues. CDR3: CATGTSEETQYF. In nucleotides, the CDR3 is TGTGCCACCGGGACTAGCGAAGAGACCCAGTACTTC.

In this sample, this clonotype turned up a few times. The chain links TRBV7-9 to TRBJ2-7; no clear D. The CDR3 totals 14 residues. With 5 bases removed from V and 1 base from J, the gap between germline ends came to 12 bases. CDR1 SEHNR and CDR2 FQNEAQ come from the germline V gene (reference sequence). CDR3 region: CASSQGHSSYEQYF. CDR3 in DNA: TGTGCCAGCAGCCAAGGCCACTCTTCCTACGAGCAGTACTTC.

The CDR3 region is CASSSWIGQPNTEAFF. The DNA for the CDR3 is TGTGCCAGCAGCTCCTGGATTGGACAGCCGAACACTGAAGCTTTCTTT. V gene TRBV7-9 combines with J gene TRBJ1-1; tentative D call: TRBD1 (6 bases). The CDR3 sequence is 16 residues long. Germline V gene data show CDR1 as SEHNR and CDR2 as FQNEAQ (reference sequence). Trimming removed 4 bases from V and 1 base from J, with 16 bases in between. The variable domain in full, with the rest retrieved from reference TRBV7-9 and TRBJ1-1, is DTGVSQNPRHKITKRGQNVTFRCDPISEHNRLYWYRQTLGQGPEFLTYFQNEAQLEKSRLLSDRFSAERPKGSFSTLEIQRTEQGDSAMYLCASSSWIGQPNTEAFFGQGTRLTVV.

This clonotype was seen many times. The chain joins TRBV7-2 to TRBJ1-2; D is unresolved. Between the trimmed V and J ends, which lost 4 bases and 2 bases, there was a span of 8 bases. CDR1 is SGHTA, CDR2 FQGNSA, per germline. The CDR3 has 13 amino acids. Here the CDR3 DNA reads TGTGCCAGCAGCTCACGAAGAAACTATGGCTACACCTTC. It codes for CASSSRRNYGYTF.

Comment on this clonotype: One junction end disagrees with the germline gene, perhaps due to a read error. The rearrangement joins TRBV9 to TRBJ1-5, with 8 positions matching TRBD1. This CDR3 spans 15 amino acids. Per germline, CDR1 SGDLS and CDR2 YYNGEE. This CDR3 is CASSWTGQTGQPQHF. The CDR3 DNA follows: TGCGCCAGCAGCTGGACAGGGCAAACGGGTCAGCCCCAGCATTTT.

In this sample, this clonotype turned up many times. The V and J genes are TRBV7-9 and TRBJ1-1, with 9 positions matching TRBD1. V trimming: 4 bases; J trimming: 0 bases; junction bases outside the gene matches: 3. Germline CDR1 SEHNR, CDR2 FQNEAQ (reference sequence). This CDR3 is built from 15 residues. In nucleotides, the CDR3 is TGTGCCAGCAGCTCCCGGGACAGGGTGAACACTGAAGCTTTCTTT. Translated, it gives CASSSRDRVNTEAFF. The variable domain in full, completed from reference TRBV7-9 and TRBJ1-1, reads DTGVSQNPRHKITKRGQNVTFRCDPISEHNRLYWYRQTLGQGPEFLTYFQNEAQLEKSRLLSDRFSAERPKGSFSTLEIQRTEQGDSAMYLCASSSRDRVNTEAFFGQGTRLTVV.

This chain joins TRBV29-1 and TRBJ1-3; possible D gene TRBD1, 5 bases. The CDR3 is made up of 11 amino acids. CDR1 is SQVTM, CDR2 ANQGSEA, per germline. V lost 4 bases and J lost 7, with 8 bases in between. The CDR3 bases are TGCAGCGTTGCGGGGACGAACACCATATATTTT. As protein: CSVAGTNTIYF. The variable domain in full, completed from reference TRBV29-1 and TRBJ1-3, reads SAVISQKPSRDICQRGTSLTIQCQVDSQVTMMFWYRQQPGQSLTLIATANQGSEATYESGFVIDKFPISRPNLTFSTLTVSNMSPEDSSIYLCSVAGTNTIYFGEGSWLTVV.

This clonotype is a singleton in its sample. The germline gene is not matched at one end of the junction; a read error may be the cause. The chain joins TRBV7-2 to TRBJ1-2; D perhaps matches TRBD1 (5 bases). There are 13 residues in the CDR3. In germline, CDR1 is SGHTA, CDR2 FQGNSA. The DNA of the CDR3 is TGCGCCAGCAGCTGGAATGCTGGGGGGGGCTACACCTTC. Residues: CASSWNAGGGYTF.

The chain links TRBV4-1 to TRBJ1-3, with a tentative D call TRBD1 (6 bases). Germline CDR1 and CDR2: MGHRA and YSYEKL. There are 15 residues in the CDR3. Trimming stripped 0 bases from V and 7 bases from J, with 13 bases between. This CDR3 is CASSQDLGGRNTIYF. The DNA for the CDR3 is TGCGCCAGCAGCCAAGATCTTGGGGGCAGGAACACCATATATTTT.

The table lists this clonotype with many counts. The CDR3 region is CATSRDGMAGYTF. In DNA, the CDR3 is TGTGCCACCAGCAGAGACGGCATGGCGGGCTACACCTTC. This chain uses TRBV15 with TRBJ1-2; D uncertain. Looked up from germline, CDR1 is LNHNV and CDR2 is YYDKDF (reference sequence). CDR3 size: 13 residues. V was pared by 0 bases and J by 8 bases, with 10 bases between.

Details on this clonotype: Mismatch with germline at one junction end may stem from a read error. This chain links TRBV4-1 with TRBJ1-2; tentatively, D is TRBD1 (6 bases). Germline V gives CDR1 MGHRA, CDR2 YSYEKL. The CDR3 is 15 residues long. CDR3 region: CVSSQDPGGPNGYTF. CDR3 DNA sequence: TGCGTCAGCAGCCAAGATCCTGGGGGGCCAAATGGCTACACCTTC.

The rearrangement joins TRBV6-5 to TRBJ2-7; D is possibly TRBD2 (5 bases). V shed 10 bases and J shed 7 bases, with 8 bases lying between them. Germline CDR1 MNHEY, CDR2 SVGAGI. The CDR3 is 9 amino acids. The CDR3 bases are TGTGCCATCACGGGAGAGCAGTACTTC. It yields the protein CAITGEQYF.

This chain links TRBV10-3 with TRBJ1-5, with 12 bases identical to TRBD1. This CDR3 is built from 15 residues. Trimming took 4 bases from V and 9 from J; bases not matched to a gene: 7. Germline values: CDR1 ENHRY, CDR2 SYGVKD. The CDR3 sequence: CAISAGTGGNRPQHF. The CDR3 DNA sequence: TGTGCCATCAGTGCCGGGACAGGGGGCAACCGGCCCCAGCATTTT.